These T cell receptor beta chains were read from a single sample in a study of monozygotic twins with inflammatory bowel disease. TCRdb reprocessed the 5' RACE reads and stores each CDR3 protein as one record, lacking DNA. Recorded for this sample: hundreds of thousands of distinct CDR3 sequences. The sequenced sample was blood. These receptors originate from a human donor with ulcerative colitis or Crohn's disease, or a healthy co-twin of an affected twin (not recorded which). Each CDR3 is given with its conserved first and last residue.

V gene,J gene,CDR3 protein
TRBV6-2/TRBV6-3,TRBJ2-1,CASSFTGDFSNEQFF
TRBV6-2/TRBV6-3,TRBJ2-7,CASSYSSLRQYF
TRBV5-6,TRBJ1-2,CASSLIGNNYGYTF
TRBV20-1,TRBJ1-5,CSARPTTGGRNQPQHF
TRBV5-1,TRBJ2-1,CASSLGTSGRANEQFF
TRBV20-1,TRBJ2-2,CSARDRAGELFF
TRBV7-9,TRBJ2-7,CASSLSGGAHPEQYF
TRBV13,TRBJ2-5,CASSLEGRIETQYF
TRBV4-3,TRBJ2-6,CASSQDPTAPGANVLTF
TRBV2,TRBJ2-3,CASTGTDPFLTSTDTQYF
TRBV20-1,TRBJ1-5,CSARVAGTQPQHF
TRBV6-5,TRBJ1-5,CASSYRGQGRVQPQHF
TRBV5-1,TRBJ2-1,CASSLNVYNEQFF
TRBV4-3,TRBJ2-3,CASSHRGTDTQYF
TRBV12-3/TRBV12-4,TRBJ1-1,CASDRYPYTEAFF
TRBV20-1,TRBJ2-2,CSAKSGIRAGELFF
TRBV5-1,TRBJ1-6,CASEPGQGNSPLHF
TRBV2,TRBJ2-5,CASSPEGWETQYF
TRBV28,TRBJ2-7,CASSFDPRTEGYEQYF
TRBV24-1,TRBJ2-3,CATSDIGLADTQYF
TRBV12-3/TRBV12-4,TRBJ2-7,CASSPKPGQGKYEQYF
TRBV7-9,TRBJ2-1,CATSTSGRASEQFF
TRBV6-2/TRBV6-3,TRBJ1-5,CASSTRTANQPQHF
TRBV5-1,TRBJ2-3,CASSVRVGDTQYF
TRBV12-3/TRBV12-4,TRBJ1-5,CASSFRQGERGNQPQHF
TRBV7-2,TRBJ2-5,CASSLVVVPGRETQYF
TRBV11-2,TRBJ2-1,CASSPNTPGGSNKYNEQFF
TRBV12-5,TRBJ2-1,CASGPSTSMYNEQFF
TRBV10-3,TRBJ2-7,CAIGTNYEQYF
TRBV7-2,TRBJ2-7,CASSSRTSGAEGEQYF
TRBV9,TRBJ1-6,CASSVRDTNSPLHF
TRBV29-1,TRBJ1-1,CSVGETGVRTEAFF
TRBV7-3,TRBJ2-5,CASSSGSKEETQYF
TRBV28,TRBJ2-7,CASSGGLADSYEQYF
TRBV30,TRBJ1-1,CAWARATEAFF
TRBV12-3/TRBV12-4,TRBJ2-2,CASISVPGVNTGELFF
TRBV12-5,TRBJ1-1,CASGTGLNTEAFF
TRBV11-2,TRBJ2-1,CASSLDPAGAEQFF
TRBV7-9,TRBJ2-4,CASRSSGAENIQYF
TRBV20-1,TRBJ2-7,CSARSGFGYEQYF
TRBV7-2,TRBJ2-7,CASSLVSGDRLYEQYF
TRBV2,TRBJ2-2,CASNNRGTGELFF
TRBV29-1,TRBJ2-2,CSAGSFREGRTGELFF
TRBV3-1,TRBJ1-5,CASSPSRTGNNQPQHF
TRBV19,TRBJ2-3,CASSFSPGTSTDTQYF
TRBV29-1,TRBJ2-1,CSVPGTDHNEQFF